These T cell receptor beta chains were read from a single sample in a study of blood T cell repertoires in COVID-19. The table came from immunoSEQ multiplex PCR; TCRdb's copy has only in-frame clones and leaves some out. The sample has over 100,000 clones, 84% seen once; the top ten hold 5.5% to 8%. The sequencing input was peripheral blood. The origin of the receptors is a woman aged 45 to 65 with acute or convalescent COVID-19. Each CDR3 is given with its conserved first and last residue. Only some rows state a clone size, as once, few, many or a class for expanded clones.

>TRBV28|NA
CASRFSSGGTDTQYF
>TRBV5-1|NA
CASSLAGTGSSTDTQYF
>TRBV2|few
CASSERRLAVNEQFF
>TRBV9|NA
CASSVRDSSYGYTF
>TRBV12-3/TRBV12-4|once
CASSSIDRVEAFF
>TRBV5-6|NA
CASSPGTGGWNTQYF
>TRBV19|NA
CASSIRPAGDYSGELFF
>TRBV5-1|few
CASSPRTGSGYGYTF
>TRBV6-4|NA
CATKSSSTLNTGELFF
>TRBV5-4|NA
CATNLWGGTYTEAFF
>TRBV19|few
CASSIEGVNGELFF
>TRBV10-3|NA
CAISESGRNTEAFF
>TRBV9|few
CASSATGQPNTEAFF
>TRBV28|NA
CASSPPTGGKVGELFF
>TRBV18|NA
CASSPISGTSGDNEQFF
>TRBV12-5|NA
CASGLVLAGLSNEQFF
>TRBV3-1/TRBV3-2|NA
CASSQRGAGGNTEAFF
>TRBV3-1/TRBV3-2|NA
CASSTLQGARGYGGYTF
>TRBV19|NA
CASRVVGGEQPQHF
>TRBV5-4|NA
CASSRQELAPLHF
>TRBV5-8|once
CASRGQGTGELFF
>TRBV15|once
CATSRLTVKGETQYF
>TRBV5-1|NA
CASGEPGNEQFF
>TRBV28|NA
CASSLQGPEAFF
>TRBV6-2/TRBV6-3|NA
CASSQQGRFGYTF
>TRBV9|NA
CASSDGTSGDTQYF
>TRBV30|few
CAWSVTDAAGNTIYF
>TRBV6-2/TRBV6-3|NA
CASSPRTSASTDTQYF
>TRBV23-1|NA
CASSQGTRDNNYGYTF
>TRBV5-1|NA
CASSLLSGELFF
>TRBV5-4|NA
CASSSGQGGETQYF
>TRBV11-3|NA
CASSLEGGPNTEAFF
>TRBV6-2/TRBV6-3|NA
CASSYGWGGENQPQHF
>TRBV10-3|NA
CAISESLVLNTEAFF
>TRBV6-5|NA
CASRLTRNTEAFF
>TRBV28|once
CASSPSGGITDTQYF
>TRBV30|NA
CAWSVIGGNYNSPLHF
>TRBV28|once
CASSRETGREDYGYTF
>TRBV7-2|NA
CASSPRPYSNQPQHF
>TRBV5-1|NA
CASQTQSSYNEQFF
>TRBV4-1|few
CASSQEQGSGTEAFF
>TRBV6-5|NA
CASSTGTSGETQYF
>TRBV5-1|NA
CASSLDMNTEAFF
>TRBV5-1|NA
CASSLGYRGSEQYF
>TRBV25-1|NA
CASSEPTGWGNTIYF
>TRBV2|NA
CAPGGTGDVNTEAFF
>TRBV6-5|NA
CAHGQRVYGYTF
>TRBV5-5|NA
CASSQGLFNYGYTF
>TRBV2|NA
CASRGGQGLDEQYF
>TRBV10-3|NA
CAISEYGGYEQYF
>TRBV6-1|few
CASSEAPRGRAPANYGYTF